The 2 T cell receptor beta chains reported below all come from one sample, sequenced in a study of blood T cell repertoires in COVID-19. The method was immunoSEQ multiplex PCR; TCRdb's version includes in-frame clones alone and lacks a portion of them. Of 100,000 to 150,000 clones listed, more than 80% are singletons. The sequenced material came from peripheral blood. Source of these receptors: a man aged 65-85 years with active or convalescent COVID-19.

The chain is built from TRBV13 and TRBJ2-1, with D perhaps matching TRBD1 (5 bases). CDR3 size: 15 residues. Germline-derived CDR1 and CDR2 are PRHDT and FYEKMQ (reference sequence). Trimming left V 1 base short and J 2 bases short, with 9 bases between. CDR3 residues: CASSLEQAAYNEQFF. For the CDR3, the DNA is TGTGCCAGCAGCTTAGAACAGGCAGCCTACAATGAGCAGTTCTTC.

This chain connects TRBV25-1 to TRBJ1-5; 7 bases align to TRBD1. The V and J ends lost 10 bases and 2 bases, in that order; junction bases with no gene match: 11. The CDR3 length is 15 residues. Germline CDR1 and CDR2: MGHDK and SYGVNS. The CDR3: CATFYRGPGNQPQHF. Written as DNA, the CDR3 is TGTGCCACTTTTTACAGGGGTCCGGGCAATCAGCCCCAGCATTTT.